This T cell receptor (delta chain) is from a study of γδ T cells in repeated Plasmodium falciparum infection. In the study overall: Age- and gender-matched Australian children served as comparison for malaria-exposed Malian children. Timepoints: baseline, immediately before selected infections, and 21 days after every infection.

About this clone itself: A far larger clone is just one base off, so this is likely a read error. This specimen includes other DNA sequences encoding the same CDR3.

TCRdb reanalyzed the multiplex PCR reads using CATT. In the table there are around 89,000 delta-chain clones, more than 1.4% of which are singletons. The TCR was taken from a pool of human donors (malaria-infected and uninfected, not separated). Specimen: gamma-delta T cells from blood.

The CDR3 is CACDTVVARPLTAQLFF. CDR3 bases: TGTGCCTGTGACACCGTAGTTGCCAGGCCATTGACAGCACAACTCTTCTTT. The genes are TRDV2 and TRDJ2; D gene unclear. TCRdb records no J gene; here it was assigned by comparing the DNA to germline. The V gene lost 0 bases and the J gene lost 2 bases, with 15 bases spanning the gap. The CDR3 has 17 residues. CDR1 is GEAIGNYY and CDR2 is EKD in the germline V gene.